The clone carrying this T cell receptor (beta chain) appeared a few times. The antigen remains unidentified. These data come from a study of T cells in Graves' hyperthyroidism and ophthalmopathy. Study background: Peripheral blood sampling occurred at initial diagnosis, before any treatment. Whole-study findings and limits: Among thyroid clonotypes expanded above 0.001, most also appeared in blood.

V was clipped by 2 bases and J by 4 bases; unmatched bases: 5. The CDR3 covers 14 residues. Germline CDR1 is ENHRY and CDR2 is SYGVKD. The TCR beta CDR3 regions underwent amplification using RNA transcripts as the source. Primed by the HTBI set, a first-round RT-PCR was run on the TCR CDR3. TCRdb recomputed calls from the multiplex PCR reads with MiXCR, one row per CDR3 protein. This repertoire shows some 690,000 distinct CDR3 sequences, 17% found once; its top ten account for about 14%. Not enrolled were patients with uncontrolled infection, other autoimmune disease, pregnancy or lactation. The PBMCs were taken from approximately 11 ml of fresh peripheral blood.

J is TRBJ2-7 and V is TRBV10-3; 7 bases agree with TRBD1. The sequence derives from a man aged 45-65 years with Graves' hyperthyroidism. The sample consisted of blood. The CDR3 region is CAISERDSLYEQYF. Written as DNA, the CDR3 is TGTGCCATCAGTGAGCGGGACAGCTTGTACGAGCAGTACTTC.